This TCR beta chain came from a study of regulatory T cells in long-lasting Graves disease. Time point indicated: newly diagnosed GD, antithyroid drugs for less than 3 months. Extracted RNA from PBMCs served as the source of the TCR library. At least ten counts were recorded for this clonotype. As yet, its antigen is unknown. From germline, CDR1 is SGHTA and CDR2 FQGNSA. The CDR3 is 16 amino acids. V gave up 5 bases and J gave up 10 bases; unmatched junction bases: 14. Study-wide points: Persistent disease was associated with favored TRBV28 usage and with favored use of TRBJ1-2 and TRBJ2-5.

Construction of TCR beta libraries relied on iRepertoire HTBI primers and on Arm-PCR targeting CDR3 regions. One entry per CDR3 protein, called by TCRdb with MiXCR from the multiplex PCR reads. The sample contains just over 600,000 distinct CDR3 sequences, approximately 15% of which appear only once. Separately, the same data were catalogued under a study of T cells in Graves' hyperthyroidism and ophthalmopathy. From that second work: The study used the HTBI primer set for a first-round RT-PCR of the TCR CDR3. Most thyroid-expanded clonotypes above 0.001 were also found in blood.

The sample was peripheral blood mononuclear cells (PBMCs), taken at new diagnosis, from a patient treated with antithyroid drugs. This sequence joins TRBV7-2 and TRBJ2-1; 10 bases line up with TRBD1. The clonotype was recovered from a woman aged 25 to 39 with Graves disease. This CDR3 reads CASSHFRDRGRGEQFF. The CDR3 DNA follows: TGTGCCAGCAGCCACTTCCGGGACAGGGGTCGTGGGGAGCAGTTCTTC. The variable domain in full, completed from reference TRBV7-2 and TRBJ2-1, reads GAGVSQSPSNKVTEKGKDVELRCDPISGHTALYWYRQSLGQGLEFLIYFQGNSAPDKSGLPSDRFSAERTGGSVSTLTIQRTQQEDSAVYLCASSHFRDRGRGEQFFGPGTRLTVL.